A single sample is the source of the 27 T cell receptor beta chains below, sequenced in a study of OX40 agonist ivuxolimab in advanced cancers. Here immunoSEQ multiplex PCR was the method, and the copy in TCRdb shows in-frame clones only, minus some. The top ten clones hold roughly a fifth of a sample with 26,000 or so clones, around 90% of them seen once. Material: CD4+ or CD8+ T cells sorted from blood, obtained in a trial of the OX40 agonist ivuxolimab. These receptors came from an adult with an advanced solid tumor such as melanoma, head and neck, liver or kidney cancer.

This clone has just one count. The J gene is TRBJ2-7, the V gene TRBV27; the match to TRBD1 covers 7 bases. Germline-derived CDR1 and CDR2 are MNHEY and SMNVEV (reference sequence). The CDR3 has 14 residues. Trimming removed 5 bases from V and 3 bases from J; junction bases left unmatched: 7. For the CDR3, the DNA is TGTGCCAGCAGTCCGGGACAGACCCACTACGAGCAGTACTTC. Translation: CASSPGQTHYEQYF.

This clone turned up a few times. This chain uses TRBV10-3 with TRBJ1-1, with D perhaps matching TRBD1 (5 bases). CDR1 and CDR2 from the germline V gene are ENHRY and SYGVKD. This CDR3 spans 13 amino acids. Between the trimmed V and J ends, which lost 0 bases and 6 bases, there was a span of 8 bases. The CDR3 spells CAISESRGPEAFF. Here the CDR3 DNA reads TGTGCCATCAGTGAGTCACGGGGCCCTGAAGCTTTCTTT.

This chain links TRBV2 with TRBJ1-2; TRBD1 aligns across 7 bases. V shed 6 bases, J shed 5 bases, and the junction held 9 bases outside the gene matches. Germline V gives CDR1 SNHLY, CDR2 FYNNEI. This CDR3 spans 14 amino acids. CDR3 bases: TGTGCCAGCAGCGTTGACAGGGATAGTTATGGCTACACCTTC. It codes for CASSVDRDSYGYTF.

J is TRBJ2-7 and V is TRBV7-9, with TRBD1 matching 7 bases. The junction had 5 bases not matched to a gene; V was cut back by 6 bases and J by 3 bases. The CDR3 is made up of 13 amino acids. The germline V gene encodes CDR1 SEHNR and CDR2 FQNEAQ (reference sequence). The CDR3 DNA reads as TGTGCCAGCAGACCACGACAGGGCTACGAGCAGTACTTC. This sequence encodes CASRPRQGYEQYF.

The chain couples TRBV5-4 to TRBJ2-7; 7 positions agree with TRBD1. V lost 4 bases to trimming and J lost 4 bases; unmatched junction nucleotides: 8. Germline CDR1 and CDR2: SGHNT and YYREEE (reference sequence). The length of the CDR3 is 14 residues. In DNA form, the CDR3 reads TGTGCCAGCAGCCCCAGACAGGGAGTGTACGAGCAGTACTTC. Its translation is CASSPRQGVYEQYF.

The chain uses TRBV7-9 and TRBJ1-3, with no clear D. Per the germline V gene, CDR1 is SEHNR and CDR2 is FQNEAQ (reference sequence). Trimming removed 1 base from V and 0 bases from J, with 10 bases in between. This CDR3 comprises 16 residues. The chain's CDR3 is CASSLGIGVSGNTIYF. For the CDR3, the DNA is TGTGCCAGCAGCTTAGGTATCGGGGTCTCTGGAAACACCATATATTTT.

The chain has TRBV27 and TRBJ1-5; possibly TRBD1 for D (6 bases). This CDR3 spans 16 amino acids. Germline V gene data show CDR1 as MNHEY and CDR2 as SMNVEV (reference sequence). Trimming took off 6 bases at V and 4 bases at J, with 19 bases between the two ends. Here the CDR3 reads CASSLSAQGGNQPQHF. CDR3 nucleotide sequence: TGTGCCAGCAGCCTTTCAGCACAGGGTGGGAATCAGCCCCAGCATTTT.

The V gene is TRBV5-8, the J gene TRBJ1-5; D is possibly TRBD1 (6 bases). Trimming pared 2 bases from V and 4 bases from J, leaving 13 bases between. Looked up from germline, CDR1 is SGHTS and CDR2 is YDEGEE. This CDR3 region has 15 residues. The CDR3 nucleotides are TGTGCCAGCAGCTTAACTAGGGGGGTAAATCAGCCCCAGCATTTT. Protein product: CASSLTRGVNQPQHF.

This clone appeared a single time. CDR3 coding DNA: TGCGCCAGCAGCCAGGGCCTTCGAGACAATCAGCCCCAGCATTTT. Translating it yields CASSQGLRDNQPQHF. The rearrangement uses TRBV4-1 and TRBJ1-5; no reliable D call. V was shortened by 3 bases and J by 3 bases, with 12 bases between the two germline ends. CDR1 MGHRA and CDR2 YSYEKL come from the germline V gene. CDR3 length equals 15 residues.

The chain is built from TRBV18 and TRBJ1-3, with D possibly matching TRBD1 (5 bases). The CDR3 sequence is 18 residues long. V lost 5 bases and J lost 0, with 20 bases in between. From germline, CDR1 is KGHSH and CDR2 LQKENI. CDR3 bases: TGTGCCAGCTCAAGCCGGGACGGACATTCGGTCTCTGGAAACACCATATATTTT. This sequence encodes CASSSRDGHSVSGNTIYF.

The V gene is TRBV5-1, the J gene TRBJ2-1; TRBD1 matches 10 bases. With V trimmed by 3 bases and J by 9 bases, 15 bases remained unmatched. This CDR3 spans 17 amino acids. In germline, CDR1 is SGHRS, CDR2 YFSETQ. CDR3 in amino acids: CASSSLLRDRGMSEQFF. CDR3 coding DNA: TGCGCCAGCAGCTCTCTACTCCGGGACAGGGGAATGAGTGAGCAGTTCTTC.

The chain carries TRBV6-5 and TRBJ1-5; D remains ambiguous. V dropped 4 bases and J dropped 7 bases, with 5 bases sitting between them. Germline V CDR1 and CDR2: MNHEY, SVGAGI. The CDR3 covers 11 residues. The CDR3 loop is CASSSGQPQHF. The CDR3 nucleotides are TGTGCCAGCAGTTCAGGACAGCCCCAGCATTTT.

The rearrangement uses TRBV13 and TRBJ2-5; perhaps TRBD1 as D (6 bases). The V end lost 3 bases, the J end lost 7 bases, and 15 bases lay between the germline ends. Germline assignment: CDR1 PRHDT and CDR2 FYEKMQ (reference sequence). This CDR3 is 14 amino acids long. The CDR3 sequence is CASSFSTFRGTQYF. The CDR3 bases are TGTGCCAGCAGCTTTTCGACATTCAGGGGGACCCAGTACTTC.

This clone was counted a single time. This chain joins TRBV27 and TRBJ2-1, with 13 bases identical to TRBD2. CDR1 and CDR2 from the germline V gene are MNHEY and SMNVEV (reference sequence). V lost 4 bases, J lost 8 bases, and 8 bases stayed unmatched. The CDR3 covers 16 residues. The CDR3 DNA is TGTGCCAGCAGTTGGGGGACTAGCGGGATAGGCGATGAGCAGTTCTTC. Amino acid sequence: CASSWGTSGIGDEQFF.

The CDR3 region is CASSLALDSPNTEAFF. The DNA for the CDR3 is TGTGCCAGCAGTTTAGCTTTGGACAGTCCGAACACTGAAGCTTTCTTT. The rearrangement links TRBV28 to TRBJ1-1; D is perhaps TRBD1 (6 bases). The CDR3 length is 16 residues. V was pared by 2 bases and J by 1 base, with 14 bases between. Germline CDR1 is MDHEN and CDR2 is SYDVKM.

The chain uses TRBV4-1 and TRBJ1-4; D uncertain. CDR1 and CDR2 from the germline V gene are MGHRA and YSYEKL. V dropped 1 base and J dropped 0 bases, with 9 bases sitting between them. The CDR3 spans 16 residues. CDR3 nucleotide sequence: TGCGCCAGCAGCCAAGTACCAGCTGCAACTAATGAAAAACTGTTTTTT. Amino acids: CASSQVPAATNEKLFF.

This chain joins TRBV19 and TRBJ2-5; D is unclear. The CDR3 spans 14 residues. CDR1 and CDR2 (germline): LNHDA, SQIVND (reference sequence). V was trimmed by 3 bases and J by 4 bases, leaving 12 bases between them. CDR3 DNA: TGTGCCAGTAGTATTCTTCCCAAGGGAGAGACCCAGTACTTC. Translated, it gives CASSILPKGETQYF.

V usage is TRBV7-2 and J usage is TRBJ2-5; D possibly corresponds to TRBD1 (5 bases). CDR1 is SGHTA, CDR2 FQGNSA, per germline. V was clipped by 6 bases and J by 2 bases, with 13 bases between them. There are 14 residues in the CDR3. The CDR3 loop is CASSYTGYQETQYF. The CDR3 DNA sequence: TGTGCCAGCAGTTACACAGGATATCAAGAGACCCAGTACTTC.

This sequence joins TRBV6-1 and TRBJ2-7; no reliable D call. Deletions cut 4 bases from V and 5 bases from J, with 12 bases between. The CDR3 has 13 amino acids. CDR1 and CDR2 from the germline V gene are MNHNS and SASEGT. This CDR3 reads CASSASEINEQYF. The CDR3 region has the DNA TGTGCCAGCAGTGCGAGCGAGATCAACGAGCAGTACTTC.

The genes are TRBV10-3 and TRBJ2-7, with 9 bases identical to TRBD1. V was pared by 3 bases and J by 2 bases, with 8 bases of the junction left unmatched. This CDR3 contains 16 residues. Germline CDR1 ENHRY, CDR2 SYGVKD. The chain's CDR3 is CAISESPGQGPYEQYF. In nucleotides, the CDR3 is TGTGCCATCAGTGAATCCCCGGGACAGGGACCCTACGAGCAGTACTTC.

V usage is TRBV10-1 and J usage is TRBJ1-6; unclear D gene. Trimming pared 5 bases from V and 7 bases from J, leaving 9 bases between. The CDR3 contains 13 residues. Germline V lookup: CDR1 WNHNN, CDR2 SYGVQD (reference sequence). The CDR3 spells CASSPSKNSPLHF. The CDR3 bases are TGCGCCAGCAGTCCCAGTAAGAATTCACCCCTCCACTTT.

The V call is TRBV5-1, the J call TRBJ2-1; D ambiguous. V was shortened by 0 bases and J by 1 base, with 8 bases between the two germline ends. CDR3 size: 15 residues. Germline CDR1 and CDR2: SGHRS and YFSETQ. In DNA, the CDR3 is TGCGCCAGCAGCTTGGTTGTAGGATCCTACAATGAGCAGTTCTTC. Translated, it gives CASSLVVGSYNEQFF.

In this sample, this clone turned up a few times. The rearrangement links TRBV7-9 to TRBJ1-5; D not certain. CDR1 and CDR2 (germline): SEHNR, FQNEAQ (reference sequence). Trimming shortened V by 5 bases and J by 5 bases, and 7 bases separated the two germline ends. The CDR3 sequence is 12 residues long. This CDR3 reads CASSASYQPQHF. The CDR3 nucleotides are TGTGCCAGCAGCGCTTCGTATCAGCCCCAGCATTTT.

This clone was seen just once. This sequence joins TRBV27 and TRBJ1-3; D is perhaps TRBD1 (5 bases). CDR1 and CDR2 (germline): MNHEY, SMNVEV (reference sequence). Deletions cut 2 bases from V and 0 bases from J, with 11 bases between. CDR3 length: 16 amino acids. In DNA, the CDR3 is TGTGCCAGCAGTTTAATTGGGGGAATCTCTGGAAACACCATATATTTT. Its protein product is CASSLIGGISGNTIYF.

This chain connects TRBV6-5 to TRBJ1-1; D gene ambiguous. Trimming removed 0 bases from V and 7 bases from J, with 9 bases in between. The CDR3 runs to 13 residues. CDR1 is MNHEY and CDR2 is SVGAGI in the germline V gene. The CDR3 DNA is TGTGCCAGCAGTTACTCGGCGGGTTATGAAGCTTTCTTT. It translates to CASSYSAGYEAFF.

The genes are TRBV21-1 and TRBJ2-3; the table's TRBD2 call for D was not verified on the DNA. TRBV21-1 is a pseudogene. This CDR3 has 17 residues. This chain's CDR3 is CASSNRQRGQRDDTQYF. CDR3 in DNA: TGTGCCAGCAGCAATAGGCAGCGGGGGCAAAGAGATGATACGCAGTATTTT.

V usage is TRBV30 and J usage is TRBJ1-5; maybe TRBD1 (6 bases). CDR3 length: 15 amino acids. Germline CDR1 and CDR2: GTSNPN and SVGIG (reference sequence). The germline V and J ends were trimmed by 0 bases and 1 base, with 10 bases remaining between them. CDR3 in amino acids: CAWSVGAGSNQPQHF. As DNA, the CDR3 is TGTGCCTGGAGTGTGGGGGCAGGAAGCAATCAGCCCCAGCATTTT.